This T cell receptor (beta chain) was sequenced during a study of CD8+ T cells in alopecia areata. Study background: Treated patients were given oral tofacitinib, which was dosed at 5 to 10 mg twice daily.

Study results and limitations: TCR sharing across patients was less clear than in mice, possibly HLA-related. Since there was just one nonresponder, nobody can yet say how baseline CD8+ expansion ties to response. Many expanded lesional clones remained in scalp and blood on tofacitinib.

Treatment noted: oral pan-JAK inhibitor, 5-10 mg twice daily. Sequencing relied on a cDNA template that was reverse transcribed from extracted RNA. TCRdb's table, derived via immunoSEQ multiplex PCR, lists solely in-frame clones and lacks some. The sample records 150,000 to 200,000 clones, roughly 60% being singletons. Comments on this clone: Its target is unknown.

This sample comprised CD4+ T cells sorted from blood, obtained at week 24, from a patient treated with tofacitinib. This sequence was found in a human donor with alopecia areata.

The CDR3 spells CASTKPTGGQPQHF. In DNA form, the CDR3 reads TGTGCCAGCACTAAACCTACAGGCGGCCAGCCCCAGCATTTT. The genes are TRBV6-5 and TRBJ1-5; a weak D match, TRBD1 (5 bases). The CDR3 sequence is 14 residues long. The V and J ends lost 7 bases and 7 bases respectively, with 17 bases between them. Germline V lookup: CDR1 MNHEY, CDR2 SVGAGI.